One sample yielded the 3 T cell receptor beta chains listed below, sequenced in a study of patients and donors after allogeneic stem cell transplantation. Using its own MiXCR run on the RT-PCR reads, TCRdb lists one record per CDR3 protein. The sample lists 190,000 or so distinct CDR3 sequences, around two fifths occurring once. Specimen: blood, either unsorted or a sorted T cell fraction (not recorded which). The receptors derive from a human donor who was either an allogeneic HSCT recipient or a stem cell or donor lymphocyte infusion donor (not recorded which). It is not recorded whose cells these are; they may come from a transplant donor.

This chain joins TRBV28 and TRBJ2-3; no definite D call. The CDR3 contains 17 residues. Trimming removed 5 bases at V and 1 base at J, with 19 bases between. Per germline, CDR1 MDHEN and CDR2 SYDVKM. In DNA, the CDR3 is TGTGCCAGCAGTCCCTCCCCAGAGGCTACGCGCACAGATACGCAGTATTTT. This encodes CASSPSPEATRTDTQYF.

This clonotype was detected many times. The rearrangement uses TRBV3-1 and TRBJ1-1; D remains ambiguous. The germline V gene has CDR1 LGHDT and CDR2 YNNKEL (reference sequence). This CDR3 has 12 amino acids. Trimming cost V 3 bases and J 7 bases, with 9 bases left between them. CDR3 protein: CASSQVEGEAFF. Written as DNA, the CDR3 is TGTGCCAGCAGCCAGGTGGAAGGTGAAGCTTTCTTT.

The CDR3, as DNA: TGCGCCAGCAGCGTGGGACTAGCGGGGAACACCGGGGAGCTGTTTTTT. Protein product: CASSVGLAGNTGELFF. J is TRBJ2-2 and V is TRBV5-1, with 12 bases lining up with TRBD2. Losses at the gene ends were 4 bases for V and 1 base for J; bases not matched to a gene: 2. Germline assignment: CDR1 SGHRS and CDR2 YFSETQ. The CDR3 has 16 residues.